This T cell receptor (beta chain) was captured by sequencing in a study of cytomegalovirus exposure and HLA in healthy donors. CDR3 length: 15 residues. V was shortened by 4 bases and J by 4 bases, with 17 bases between the two germline ends. Germline V gene lookup returns CDR1 SGHRS and CDR2 YFSETQ. The PCR used 60 Vbeta and 13 Jbeta primers. The protocol was immunoSEQ multiplex PCR, while the TCRdb copy is restricted to in-frame clones and leaves out a portion. The repertoire holds around 150,000 clones, with approximately 79% as singletons. Study-level findings and limits: Confirmation in vitro established that three CMV-associated chains were specific for CMV antigens. CMV serostatus stood as the only immune exposure information on hand.

On this clone itself: Its matching antigen is unknown.

Sequencing was performed on PBMCs. The gene calls are TRBV5-1 and TRBJ2-5; D is possibly TRBD2 (6 bases). The sequence derives from a man aged 50 or older in good health and CMV-seropositive. CDR3 in amino acids: CASSRDSDWAETQYF. The CDR3 region has the DNA TGCGCCAGCAGCCGGGACTCCGATTGGGCAGAGACCCAGTACTTC.